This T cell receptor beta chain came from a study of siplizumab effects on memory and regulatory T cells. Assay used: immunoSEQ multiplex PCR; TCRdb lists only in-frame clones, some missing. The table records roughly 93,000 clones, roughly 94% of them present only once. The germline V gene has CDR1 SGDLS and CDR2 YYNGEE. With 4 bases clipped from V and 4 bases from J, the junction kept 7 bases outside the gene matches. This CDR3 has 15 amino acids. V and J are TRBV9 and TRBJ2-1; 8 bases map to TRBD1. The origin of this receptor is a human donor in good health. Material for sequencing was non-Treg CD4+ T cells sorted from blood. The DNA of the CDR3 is TGTGCCAGCAGCATACGGACAGGGCAATACAATGAGCAGTTCTTC. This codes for CASSIRTGQYNEQFF.